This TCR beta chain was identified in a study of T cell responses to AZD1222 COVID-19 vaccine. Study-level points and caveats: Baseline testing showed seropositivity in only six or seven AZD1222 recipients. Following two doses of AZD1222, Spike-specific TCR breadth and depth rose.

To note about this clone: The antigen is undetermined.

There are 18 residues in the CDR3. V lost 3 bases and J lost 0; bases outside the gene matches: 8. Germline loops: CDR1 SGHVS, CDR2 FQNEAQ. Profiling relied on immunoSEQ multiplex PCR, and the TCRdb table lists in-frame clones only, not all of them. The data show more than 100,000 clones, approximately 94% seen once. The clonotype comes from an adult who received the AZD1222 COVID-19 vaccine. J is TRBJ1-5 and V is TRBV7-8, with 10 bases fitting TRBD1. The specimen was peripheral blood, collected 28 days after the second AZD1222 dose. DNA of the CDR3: TGTGCCAGCAGCTTCGACAGGACAGGGGGAAGTAGCAATCAGCCCCAGCATTTT. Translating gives CASSFDRTGGSSNQPQHF.